The clone carrying this TCR beta chain has just a few counts. Its target is unknown. This CDR3 is 14 amino acids long. Germline loops: CDR1 MNHEY, CDR2 SVGEGT. Deletions cut 7 bases from V and 2 bases from J, with 12 bases between. This sample's time point: persistent/refractory GD, antithyroid drugs over 5 years with positive TRAb. PBMCs provided the RNA from which the TCR library was made. The collection involved drawing around 8.5 milliliters of peripheral blood into EDTA tubes. This sample is drawn from a study of regulatory T cells in long-lasting Graves disease. Building of the TCR beta libraries involved iRepertoire HTBI primers and Arm-PCR of CDR3 regions. Authors' analysis steps: Analysis of the samples identified approximately 63 TRBV and 12 to 15 TRBJ segments. TCRdb passed the multiplex PCR reads through MiXCR, listing each CDR3 protein once. The V and J calls were determined by TCRdb, not by the authors. The profile shows about 420,000 distinct CDR3 sequences, roughly a quarter of them singletons.

Whole-study findings and limits: Researchers reported studying only peripheral blood, not thyroid tissue. Among samples with persistent disease, TRBV28, TRBJ1-2 and TRBJ2-5 were favored.

This sequence originates from a female donor with Graves disease. The V and J genes are TRBV6-2 or TRBV6-3 and TRBJ2-1; D is perhaps TRBD1 (6 bases). Sample: peripheral blood mononuclear cells (PBMCs), taken when the disease was refractory, from a patient treated with antithyroid drugs. The CDR3 DNA sequence: TGTGCCAGCATGAAAAACAGGGCCTACAATGAGCAGTTCTTC. It translates to CASMKNRAYNEQFF.